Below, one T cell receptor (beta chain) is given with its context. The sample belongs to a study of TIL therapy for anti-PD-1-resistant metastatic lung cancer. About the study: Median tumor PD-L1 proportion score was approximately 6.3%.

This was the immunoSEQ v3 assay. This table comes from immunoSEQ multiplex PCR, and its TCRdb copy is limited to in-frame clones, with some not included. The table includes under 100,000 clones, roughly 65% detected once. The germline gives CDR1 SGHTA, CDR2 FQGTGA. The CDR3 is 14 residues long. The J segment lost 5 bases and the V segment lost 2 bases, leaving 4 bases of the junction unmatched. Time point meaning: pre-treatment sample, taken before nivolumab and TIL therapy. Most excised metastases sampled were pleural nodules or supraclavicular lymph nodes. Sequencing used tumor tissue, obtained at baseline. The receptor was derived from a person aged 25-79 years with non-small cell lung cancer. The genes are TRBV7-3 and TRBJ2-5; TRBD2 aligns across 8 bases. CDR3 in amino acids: CASSLAGGVETQYF. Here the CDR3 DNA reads TGTGCCAGCAGCTTAGCGGGGGGCGTGGAGACCCAGTACTTC.